One and the same sample provided the 8 T cell receptor beta chains below, sequenced in a study of blood T cells in healthy people across ages. The use of a sample-barcoded 5' primer and a J-beta primer mix characterized a second PCR of roughly 6 to 12 cycles. TCRdb independently ran MiXCR on the 5' RACE reads; one entry per CDR3 protein. Of approximately 700,000 distinct CDR3 sequences in the sample, less than 40% were seen once. Material: blood. These receptors were taken from a woman older than 75 in good health.

To note about this clonotype: A much bigger clone sits one base away, suggesting this may be a read error. The J gene is TRBJ2-5, the V gene TRBV3-1; TRBD2 agrees at 9 bases. V was clipped by 4 bases and J by 11 bases; unmatched bases: 14. This CDR3 is built from 15 residues. Germline V gene sequence: CDR1 LGHDT, CDR2 YNNKEL (reference sequence). CDR3 amino acids: CASSRRRGGHNEQYF. CDR3 coding DNA: TGTGCCAGCAGCCGAAGGCGGGGGGGCCACAATGAGCAGTACTTC.

This chain links TRBV20-1 with TRBJ2-1, with a possible D match to TRBD2 (6 bases). The CDR3 runs to 15 residues. Germline CDR1 reads DFQATT; CDR2 reads SNEGSKA (reference sequence). The V and J ends lost 0 bases and 4 bases respectively, with 13 bases between them. CDR3 DNA sequence: TGCAGTGCTAGAGATCGTCGGGGAGGTTACAATGAGCAGTTCTTC. This sequence encodes CSARDRRGGYNEQFF.

The gene calls are TRBV5-1 and TRBJ1-4; 8 positions agree with TRBD1. CDR1 SGHRS and CDR2 YFSETQ come from the germline V gene. The CDR3 is 15 amino acids. Unmatched junction bases numbered 8, after V lost 2 bases and J lost 8 bases. CDR3 residues: CASSFSGTGKEKLFF. The CDR3, as DNA: TGCGCCAGCAGCTTTTCGGGGACAGGAAAAGAAAAACTGTTTTTT.

The chain recombines TRBV5-1 with TRBJ2-2; 7 bases map to TRBD2. Looked up from germline, CDR1 is SGHRS and CDR2 is YFSETQ. The CDR3 sequence is 12 residues long. With V trimmed by 7 bases and J by 4 bases, 1 base remained unmatched. The CDR3 sequence: CASERGTGELFF. For the CDR3, the DNA is TGCGCCAGCGAGCGGGGCACCGGGGAGCTGTTTTTT.

This clonotype appeared many times. The genes are TRBV29-1 and TRBJ2-5, with D maybe TRBD2 (6 bases). Germline lookup yields CDR1 SQVTM and CDR2 ANQGSEA. The CDR3 is 13 amino acids. Trimming pared 3 bases from V and 4 bases from J, leaving 12 bases between. The DNA for the CDR3 is TGCAGCGTTGAGGCCTCCGGGGGAGAGACCCAGTACTTC. It codes for CSVEASGGETQYF.

The chain has TRBV20-1 and TRBJ1-3; the D gene is possibly TRBD1 (5 bases). CDR1 is DFQATT and CDR2 is SNEGSKA in the germline V gene (reference sequence). With 5 bases removed from V and 1 base from J, the gap between germline ends came to 15 bases. The CDR3 spans 15 residues. The CDR3 DNA follows: TGCAGTGCTGTTCATGGGGGAGGATCTGGAAACACCATATATTTT. It specifies CSAVHGGGSGNTIYF.

This clonotype was counted at least ten times. CDR3 sequence: CASSRRTSGGIYEQYF. The CDR3 bases are TGTGCCAGCAGCCGACGGACTAGCGGGGGCATCTACGAGCAGTACTTC. This chain connects TRBV7-2 to TRBJ2-7, with 13 bases that match TRBD2. Germline V lookup: CDR1 SGHTA, CDR2 FQGNSA. The CDR3 length is 16 residues. Trimming took 5 bases from V and 3 from J; bases not matched to a gene: 7. The full variable domain, rest sourced from reference TRBV7-2 and TRBJ2-7, is GAGVSQSPSNKVTEKGKDVELRCDPISGHTALYWYRQSLGQGLEFLIYFQGNSAPDKSGLPSDRFSAERTGGSVSTLTIQRTQQEDSAVYLCASSRRTSGGIYEQYFGPGTRLTVT.

The chain carries TRBV20-1 and TRBJ2-7, with a tentative D call TRBD2 (6 bases). The CDR3 has 13 amino acids. Trimming took off 0 bases at V and 3 bases at J, with 9 bases between the two ends. Germline CDR1 reads DFQATT; CDR2 reads SNEGSKA (reference sequence). CDR3 in DNA: TGCAGTGCTAGAGAGAGACTAGACTACGAGCAGTACTTC. It specifies CSARERLDYEQYF.